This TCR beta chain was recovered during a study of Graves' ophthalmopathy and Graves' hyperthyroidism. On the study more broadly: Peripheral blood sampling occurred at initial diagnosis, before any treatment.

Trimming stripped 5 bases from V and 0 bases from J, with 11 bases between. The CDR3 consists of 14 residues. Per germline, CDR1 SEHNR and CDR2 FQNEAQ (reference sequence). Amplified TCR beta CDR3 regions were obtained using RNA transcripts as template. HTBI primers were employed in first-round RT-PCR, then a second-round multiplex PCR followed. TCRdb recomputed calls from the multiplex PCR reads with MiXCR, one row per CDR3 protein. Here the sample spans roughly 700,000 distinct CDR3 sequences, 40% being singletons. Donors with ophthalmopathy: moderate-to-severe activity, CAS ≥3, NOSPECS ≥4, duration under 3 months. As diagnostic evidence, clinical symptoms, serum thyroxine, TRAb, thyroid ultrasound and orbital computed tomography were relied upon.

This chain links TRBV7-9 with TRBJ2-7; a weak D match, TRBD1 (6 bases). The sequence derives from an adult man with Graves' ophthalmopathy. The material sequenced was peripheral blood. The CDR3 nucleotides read TGTGCCAGCAGCCATAAAGGGGGCTCCTACGAGCAGTACTTC. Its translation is CASSHKGGSYEQYF.